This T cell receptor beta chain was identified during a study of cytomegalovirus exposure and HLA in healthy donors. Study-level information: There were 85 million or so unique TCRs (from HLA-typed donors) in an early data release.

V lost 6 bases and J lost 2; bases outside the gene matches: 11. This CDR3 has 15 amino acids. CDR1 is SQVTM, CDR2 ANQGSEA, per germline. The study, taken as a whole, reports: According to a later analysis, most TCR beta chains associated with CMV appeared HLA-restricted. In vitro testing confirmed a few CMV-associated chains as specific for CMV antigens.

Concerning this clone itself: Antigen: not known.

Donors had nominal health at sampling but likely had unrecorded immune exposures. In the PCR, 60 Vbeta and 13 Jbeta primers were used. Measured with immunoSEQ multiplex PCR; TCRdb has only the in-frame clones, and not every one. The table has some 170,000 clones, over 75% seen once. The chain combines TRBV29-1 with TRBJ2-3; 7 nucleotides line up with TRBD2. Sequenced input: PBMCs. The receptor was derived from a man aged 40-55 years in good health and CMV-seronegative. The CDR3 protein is CSVNSGAGSTDTQYF. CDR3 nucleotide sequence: TGCAGCGTCAACTCGGGAGCGGGGTCCACAGATACGCAGTATTTT.